This T cell receptor (beta chain) was captured in a study of shared clonotypes between healthy human individuals. Germline trimming cut 5 bases from V and 5 bases from J; bases unmatched to any gene: 8. Per germline, CDR1 MDHEN and CDR2 SYDVKM. CDR3 length equals 15 residues. General study points: Larger richness was generally estimated for naive than memory subsets.

Once extracted for a subset, genomic DNA was divided evenly among several immunoSEQ plates. Assay: immunoSEQ multiplex PCR; the TCRdb copy retains only in-frame clones and omits some. The profile shows under 2,500,000 clones, almost 96% of them singletons. For this clone: The antigen is not known.

The V call is TRBV28, the J call TRBJ1-4, with 7 bases aligning to TRBD1. This clonotype was obtained from a man aged 18 to 35 in good health. Sequencing was carried out using naive CD4+ T cells sorted from blood. The subset here: CD45RA+ positively selected. The CDR3 sequence is CASSRGTVPNEKLFF. In nucleotides, the CDR3 is TGTGCCAGCAGTAGGGGGACAGTACCAAATGAAAAACTGTTTTTT.